This T cell receptor beta chain was obtained from a study of shared clonotypes between healthy human individuals. At the deep level, the assay was run. Sorted-subset replicate PCR reactions contained roughly 200 ng DNA, corresponding to 29,000 or so T cell genomes. Only in-frame clones appear in the TCRdb table, and some are missing; sequencing was by immunoSEQ multiplex PCR. The sample has 1,500,000 or so clones, approximately 98.5% seen once; the top ten hold about 0.34%. Germline loops: CDR1 SGHAT, CDR2 FQNNGV. The V and J ends lost 5 bases and 2 bases respectively, with 13 bases between them. There are 14 residues in the CDR3.

The sequence derives from a man aged 30 to 39 in good health. This chain uses TRBV11-2 with TRBJ2-7; possible D gene TRBD1, 6 bases. The sequencing sample was made of naive CD4+ T cells sorted from blood. Subset of the sample: CD45RA+ positively selected. The CDR3 region is CASSTRQVTYEQYF. In DNA, the CDR3 is TGTGCCAGCAGCACACGACAGGTTACCTACGAGCAGTACTTC.